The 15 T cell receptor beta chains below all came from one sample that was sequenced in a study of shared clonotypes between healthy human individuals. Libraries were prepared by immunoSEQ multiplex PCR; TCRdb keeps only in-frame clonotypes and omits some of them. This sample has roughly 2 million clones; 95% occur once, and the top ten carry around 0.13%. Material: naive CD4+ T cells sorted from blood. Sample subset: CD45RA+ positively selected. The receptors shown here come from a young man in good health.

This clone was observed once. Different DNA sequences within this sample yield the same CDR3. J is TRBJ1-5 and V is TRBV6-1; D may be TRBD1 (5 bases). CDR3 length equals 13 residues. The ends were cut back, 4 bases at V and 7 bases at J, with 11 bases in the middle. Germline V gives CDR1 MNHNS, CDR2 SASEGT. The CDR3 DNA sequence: TGTGCCAGCAGTGGCGGACAAGGGCAGCCCCAGCATTTT. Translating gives CASSGGQGQPQHF.

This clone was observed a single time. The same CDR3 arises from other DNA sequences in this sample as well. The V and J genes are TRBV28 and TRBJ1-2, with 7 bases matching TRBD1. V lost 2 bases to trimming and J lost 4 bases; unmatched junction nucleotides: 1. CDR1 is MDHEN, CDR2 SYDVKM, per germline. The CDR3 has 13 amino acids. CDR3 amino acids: CASSLDRVYGYTF. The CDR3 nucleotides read TGTGCCAGCAGTTTAGACAGGGTCTATGGCTACACCTTC.

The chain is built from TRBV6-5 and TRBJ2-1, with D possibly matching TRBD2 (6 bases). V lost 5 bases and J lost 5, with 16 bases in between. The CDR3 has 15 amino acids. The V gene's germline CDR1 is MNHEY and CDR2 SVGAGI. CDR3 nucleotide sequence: TGTGCCAGCAGTCCCGCCGGGGGAGACCACAATGAGCAGTTCTTC. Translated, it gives CASSPAGGDHNEQFF.

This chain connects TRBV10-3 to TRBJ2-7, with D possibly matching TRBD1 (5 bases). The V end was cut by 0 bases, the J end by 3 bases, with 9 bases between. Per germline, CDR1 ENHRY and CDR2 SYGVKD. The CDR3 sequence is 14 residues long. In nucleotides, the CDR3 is TGTGCCATCAGTGAGTCTGGACAATACTACGAGCAGTACTTC. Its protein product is CAISESGQYYEQYF.

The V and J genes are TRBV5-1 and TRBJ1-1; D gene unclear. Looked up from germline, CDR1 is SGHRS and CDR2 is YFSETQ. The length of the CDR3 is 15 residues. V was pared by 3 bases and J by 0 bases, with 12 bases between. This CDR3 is CASSSQAGLNTEAFF. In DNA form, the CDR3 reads TGCGCCAGCAGCTCCCAGGCCGGATTGAACACTGAAGCTTTCTTT.

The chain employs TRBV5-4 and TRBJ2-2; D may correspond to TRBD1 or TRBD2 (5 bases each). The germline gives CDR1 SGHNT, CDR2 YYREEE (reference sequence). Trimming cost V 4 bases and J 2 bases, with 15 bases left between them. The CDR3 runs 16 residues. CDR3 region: CASSPRRGVNTGELFF. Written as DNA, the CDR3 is TGTGCCAGCAGCCCACGAAGAGGGGTCAACACCGGGGAGCTGTTTTTT.

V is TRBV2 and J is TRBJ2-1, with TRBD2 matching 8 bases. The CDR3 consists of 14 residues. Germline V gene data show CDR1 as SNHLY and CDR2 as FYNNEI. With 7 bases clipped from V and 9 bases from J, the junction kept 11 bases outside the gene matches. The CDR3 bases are TGTGCCAGCAACCCCCGGGAGGGCCAAGGTGAGCAGTTCTTC. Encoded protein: CASNPREGQGEQFF.

The CDR3 sequence is CASSWGQGLGYTF. The CDR3 DNA sequence: TGCGCCAGCAGCTGGGGACAGGGCTTGGGCTACACCTTC. This sequence joins TRBV5-1 and TRBJ1-2; 9 bases fit TRBD1. J was trimmed by 8 bases and V by 3 bases; bases with no gene match: 5. CDR3 length: 13 residues. Germline V lookup: CDR1 SGHRS, CDR2 YFSETQ.

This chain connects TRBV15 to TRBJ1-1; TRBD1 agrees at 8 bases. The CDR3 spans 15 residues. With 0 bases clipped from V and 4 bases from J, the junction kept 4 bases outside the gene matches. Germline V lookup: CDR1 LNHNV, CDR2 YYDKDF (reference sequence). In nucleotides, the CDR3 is TGTGCCACCAGCAGAGATTGGGGACAGGTCACTGAAGCTTTCTTT. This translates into CATSRDWGQVTEAFF.

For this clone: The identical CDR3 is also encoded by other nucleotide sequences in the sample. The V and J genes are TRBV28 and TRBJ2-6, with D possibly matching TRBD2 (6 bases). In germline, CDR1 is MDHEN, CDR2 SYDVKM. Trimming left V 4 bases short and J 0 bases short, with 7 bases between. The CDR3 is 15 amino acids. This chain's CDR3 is CASSSGGSGANVLTF. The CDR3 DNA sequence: TGTGCCAGCAGTTCCGGGGGCTCTGGGGCCAACGTCCTGACTTTC.

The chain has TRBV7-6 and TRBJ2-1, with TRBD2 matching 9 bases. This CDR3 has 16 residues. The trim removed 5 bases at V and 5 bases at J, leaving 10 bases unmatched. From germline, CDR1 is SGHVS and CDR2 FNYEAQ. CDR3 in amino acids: CASSPQWRGGNNEQFF. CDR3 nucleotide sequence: TGTGCCAGCAGCCCCCAATGGCGGGGGGGAAACAATGAGCAGTTCTTC.

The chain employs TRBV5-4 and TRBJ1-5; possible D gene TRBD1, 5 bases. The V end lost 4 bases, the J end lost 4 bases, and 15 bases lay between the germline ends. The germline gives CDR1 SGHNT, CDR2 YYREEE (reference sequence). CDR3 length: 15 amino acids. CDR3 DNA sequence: TGTGCCAGCAGCGCCGGGACGGAGGTTAATCAGCCCCAGCATTTT. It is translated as CASSAGTEVNQPQHF.

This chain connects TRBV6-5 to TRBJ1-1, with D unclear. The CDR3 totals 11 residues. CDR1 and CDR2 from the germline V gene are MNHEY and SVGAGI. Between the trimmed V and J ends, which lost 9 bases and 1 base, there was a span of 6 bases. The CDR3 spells CASMRNTEAFF. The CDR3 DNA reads TGTGCCAGTATGAGGAACACTGAAGCTTTCTTT.

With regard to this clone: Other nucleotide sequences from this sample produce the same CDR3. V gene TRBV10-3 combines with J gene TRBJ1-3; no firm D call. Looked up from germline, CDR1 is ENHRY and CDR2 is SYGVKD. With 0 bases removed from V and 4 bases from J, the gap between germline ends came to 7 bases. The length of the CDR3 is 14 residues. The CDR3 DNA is TGTGCCATCAGTGAGTCGACGATCGGAAACACCATATATTTT. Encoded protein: CAISESTIGNTIYF.

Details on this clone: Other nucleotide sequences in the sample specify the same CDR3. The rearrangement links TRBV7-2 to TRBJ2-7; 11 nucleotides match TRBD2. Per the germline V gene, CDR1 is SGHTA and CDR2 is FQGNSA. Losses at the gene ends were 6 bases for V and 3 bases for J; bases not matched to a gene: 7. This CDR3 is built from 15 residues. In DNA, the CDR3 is TGTGCCAGCAGTGGAGCCGGGACTAGCGGCTACGAGCAGTACTTC. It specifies CASSGAGTSGYEQYF.